Following are 9 T cell receptor beta chains from one sample sequenced in a study of cytomegalovirus exposure and HLA in healthy donors. The data were produced by immunoSEQ multiplex PCR, yet TCRdb's version contains in-frame clones alone and is incomplete. The table lists about 62,000 clones, around 95% of them singletons. The sequencing sample was made of PBMCs. The receptors shown here come from a woman between 18 and 30 years old in good health and CMV-seropositive.

The chain uses TRBV4-3 and TRBJ2-1, with 7 bases aligning to TRBD1. With V trimmed by 1 base and J by 8 bases, 5 bases remained unmatched. The CDR3 is 14 residues long. Germline V gene sequence: CDR1 LGHNA, CDR2 YSLEER. The CDR3 nucleotides are TGCGCCAGCAGCCAAGCCCGACAGGGCGATGAGCAGTTCTTC. This sequence encodes CASSQARQGDEQFF.

The V gene is TRBV27, the J gene TRBJ1-5; 8 nucleotides align to TRBD1. The V gene's germline CDR1 is MNHEY and CDR2 SMNVEV (reference sequence). The CDR3 has 13 amino acids. V was clipped by 5 bases and J by 5 bases; unmatched bases: 2. The CDR3 DNA sequence: TGTGCCAGCAGTACAGGGGGGGATCAGCCCCAGCATTTT. It translates to CASSTGGDQPQHF.

V usage is TRBV28 and J usage is TRBJ1-4; possible D gene TRBD1, 5 bases. Looked up from germline, CDR1 is MDHEN and CDR2 is SYDVKM. CDR3 size: 14 residues. Trimming removed 7 bases from V and 6 bases from J, with 15 bases in between. CDR3 region: CASIKGAWDEKLFF. The CDR3 nucleotides are TGTGCCAGCATCAAAGGGGCTTGGGATGAAAAACTGTTTTTT.

The chain uses TRBV6-1 and TRBJ1-2; D remains unclear. Trimming took 6 bases from V and 5 from J, leaving 19 bases between them. The CDR3 is made up of 15 amino acids. CDR1 is MNHNS, CDR2 SASEGT, per germline. The CDR3 region has the DNA TGTGCCAGCAGCATTAACTCAGGTAGCGGATATGGCTACACCTTC. Translating it yields CASSINSGSGYGYTF.

The gene calls are TRBV7-9 and TRBJ2-1; D is possibly TRBD2 (5 bases). The V end was cut by 1 base, the J end by 4 bases, with 11 bases between. Germline-derived CDR1 and CDR2 are SEHNR and FQNEAQ (reference sequence). This CDR3 has 15 amino acids. CDR3 residues: CASSLGMGAYNEQFF. CDR3 nucleotide sequence: TGTGCCAGCAGCTTAGGAATGGGAGCATACAATGAGCAGTTCTTC. The full variable domain, with the rest looked up from reference TRBV7-9 and TRBJ2-1, is DTGVSQNPRHKITKRGQNVTFRCDPISEHNRLYWYRQTLGQGPEFLTYFQNEAQLEKSRLLSDRFSAERPKGSFSTLEIQRTEQGDSAMYLCASSLGMGAYNEQFFGPGTRLTVL.

The V gene is TRBV7-8, the J gene TRBJ2-1; 16 nucleotides align to TRBD2. The germline V gene encodes CDR1 SGHVS and CDR2 FQNEAQ. This CDR3 region has 16 residues. J gave up 15 bases and V 1 base, and 9 bases lay outside the gene matches. DNA for the CDR3: TGTGCCAGCAGCTTAGTTCTGGGGACTAGCGGGGGGGCAGTGTTCTTC. This translates into CASSLVLGTSGGAVFF.

V is TRBV21-1 and J is TRBJ1-1. TRBV21-1 is a pseudogene. This CDR3 spans 16 amino acids. Here the CDR3 DNA reads TGTGCCAGCAGCAAAGGAGGTAGCTCCTTGGGCACTGAAGCTTTCTTT. It is translated as CASSKGGSSLGTEAFF.

This chain joins TRBV6-5 and TRBJ2-7; possible D gene TRBD1, 5 bases. Trimming took off 0 bases at V and 5 bases at J, with 11 bases between the two ends. The CDR3 is 14 amino acids. From germline, CDR1 is MNHEY and CDR2 SVGAGI. CDR3 coding DNA: TGTGCCAGCAGTTACTCCGGTCCAGGGAACGAGCAGTACTTC. Residues: CASSYSGPGNEQYF.

The chain links TRBV28 to TRBJ2-5, with 9 bases fitting TRBD2. V shed 2 bases, J shed 4 bases, and the junction held 8 bases outside the gene matches. CDR1 is MDHEN, CDR2 SYDVKM, per germline. The CDR3 spans 16 residues. The CDR3 protein is CASSLIASGDRETQYF. CDR3 DNA sequence: TGTGCCAGCAGTTTAATTGCTAGCGGGGACCGAGAGACCCAGTACTTC.